The following is a T cell receptor (beta chain) sequence with its context. This CDR3 is 17 amino acids long. Germline CDR1 reads SNHLY; CDR2 reads FYNNEI. Trimming took 3 bases from V and 0 from J; bases not matched to a gene: 5. This sample is part of a study of cytomegalovirus exposure and HLA in healthy donors. PCR was performed using 60 Vbeta and 13 Jbeta primers. Generated by immunoSEQ multiplex PCR, the TCRdb table keeps only in-frame clones and is missing some. Among about 160,000 clones listed, over 80% were seen once. This rearrangement joins TRBV2 to TRBJ2-7; TRBD2 agrees at 13 bases. Sequencing was performed on PBMCs. The clonotype originates from a boy between 2 and 10 years old in good health and CMV-seronegative. CDR3 sequence reads: CASSEGRLAGGSYEQYF. The DNA for the CDR3 is TGTGCCAGCAGTGAGGGCCGACTAGCGGGGGGCTCCTACGAGCAGTACTTC.